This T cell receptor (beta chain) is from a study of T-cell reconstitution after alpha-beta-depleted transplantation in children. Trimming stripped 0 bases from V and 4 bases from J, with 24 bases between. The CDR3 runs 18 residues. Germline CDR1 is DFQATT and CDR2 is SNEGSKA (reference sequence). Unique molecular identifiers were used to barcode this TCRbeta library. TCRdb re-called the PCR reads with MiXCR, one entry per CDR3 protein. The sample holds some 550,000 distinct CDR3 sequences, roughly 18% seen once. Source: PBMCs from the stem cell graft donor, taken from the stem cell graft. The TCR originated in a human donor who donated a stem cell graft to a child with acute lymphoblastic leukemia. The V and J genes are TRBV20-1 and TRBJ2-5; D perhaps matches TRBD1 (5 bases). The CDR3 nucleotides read TGCAGTGCTAGAGATCTTCGCGACCTCAGACAGCTGGGAGAGACCCAGTACTTC. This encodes CSARDLRDLRQLGETQYF.